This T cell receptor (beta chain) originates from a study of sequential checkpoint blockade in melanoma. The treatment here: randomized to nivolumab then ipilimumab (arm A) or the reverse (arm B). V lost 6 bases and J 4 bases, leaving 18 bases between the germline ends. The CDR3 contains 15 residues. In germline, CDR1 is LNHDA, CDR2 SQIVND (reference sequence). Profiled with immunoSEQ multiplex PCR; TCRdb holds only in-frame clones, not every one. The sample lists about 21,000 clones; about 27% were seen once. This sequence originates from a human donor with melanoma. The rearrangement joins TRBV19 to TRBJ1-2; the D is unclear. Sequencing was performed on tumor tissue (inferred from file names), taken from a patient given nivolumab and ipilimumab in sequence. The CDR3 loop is CASSPGRALFYGYTF. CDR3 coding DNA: TGTGCCAGTAGCCCCGGGAGGGCCCTTTTCTATGGCTACACCTTC.